These T cell receptor beta chains were read from a single sample in a study of PD-L1 blockade in urothelial cancer. Clones were read by immunoSEQ multiplex PCR, and TCRdb kept only the in-frame ones, dropping some. The sample yields roughly 87,000 clones, around 92% seen once. Sequencing used PBMCs, obtained around atezolizumab (anti-PD-L1) treatment. These receptors all come from a woman of 80 years or more with urothelial cancer. Each CDR3 is given with its conserved first and last residue. D genes are given only for firm matches. Size tells how often a clone was seen (once, few, many) or the class of an expanded clone, and some rows leave it out.

V gene: TRBV7-8; J gene: TRBJ2-2; clone size: NA; D gene: NA; CDR3 protein: CASSFRTGELFF; CDR3 DNA: TGTGCCAGCAGCTTTCGCACCGGGGAGCTGTTTTTT
V gene: TRBV28; J gene: TRBJ2-6; clone size: NA; D gene: NA; CDR3 protein: CASTVTGVYSSGANVLTF; CDR3 DNA: TGTGCCAGCACCGTGACAGGAGTTTACAGCTCTGGGGCCAACGTCCTGACTTTC
V gene: TRBV7-9; J gene: TRBJ2-3; clone size: NA; D gene: TRBD2; CDR3 protein: CASSSSGTDTQYF; CDR3 DNA: TGTGCCAGCAGCTCTAGCGGGACAGATACGCAGTATTTT
V gene: TRBV2; J gene: TRBJ2-2; clone size: NA; D gene: NA; CDR3 protein: CASSAGARNTGELFF; CDR3 DNA: TGTGCCAGCAGTGCAGGGGCTCGGAACACCGGGGAGCTGTTTTTT
V gene: TRBV29-1; J gene: TRBJ2-7; clone size: NA; D gene: TRBD1; CDR3 protein: CSVRTTGISEQYF; CDR3 DNA: TGCAGCGTTCGAACGACAGGGATCTCCGAGCAGTACTTC
V gene: TRBV10-3; J gene: TRBJ2-7; clone size: NA; D gene: TRBD2; CDR3 protein: CAIRGLAGEEQYF; CDR3 DNA: TGTGCCATAAGAGGACTAGCGGGGGAGGAGCAGTACTTC
V gene: TRBV5-4; J gene: TRBJ2-4; clone size: NA; D gene: NA; CDR3 protein: CASSPEAGAIKNIQYF; CDR3 DNA: TGTGCCAGCAGCCCCGAGGCCGGAGCCATCAAAAACATTCAGTACTTC
V gene: TRBV6-1; J gene: TRBJ1-2; clone size: NA; D gene: NA; CDR3 protein: CASGGAHYGYTF; CDR3 DNA: TGTGCCAGCGGGGGGGCTCACTATGGCTACACCTTC
V gene: TRBV19; J gene: TRBJ1-2; clone size: once; D gene: TRBD1; CDR3 protein: CASRSTGENYGYTF; CDR3 DNA: TGTGCCAGCCGCTCGACAGGGGAGAACTATGGCTACACCTTC
V gene: TRBV28; J gene: TRBJ2-1; clone size: NA; D gene: TRBD2; CDR3 protein: CASSLPGLARDNEQFF; CDR3 DNA: TGTGCCAGCAGTCTACCGGGACTAGCGAGAGACAATGAGCAGTTCTTC
V gene: TRBV6-1; J gene: TRBJ2-7; clone size: few; D gene: TRBD2; CDR3 protein: CASTEGGSWSYEQYF; CDR3 DNA: TGTGCCAGCACGGAGGGCGGGAGTTGGTCCTACGAGCAGTACTTC
V gene: TRBV19; J gene: TRBJ1-5; clone size: NA; D gene: TRBD1; CDR3 protein: CASSPTGGNQPQHF; CDR3 DNA: TGTGCCAGTAGTCCTACAGGGGGTAATCAGCCCCAGCATTTT
V gene: TRBV2; J gene: TRBJ2-3; clone size: NA; D gene: NA; CDR3 protein: CASSGGQGRADTQYF; CDR3 DNA: TGTGCCAGCAGTGGGGGGCAGGGGCGCGCAGATACGCAGTATTTT
V gene: TRBV14; J gene: TRBJ1-1; clone size: NA; D gene: TRBD1; CDR3 protein: CASSLGQGSESEAFF; CDR3 DNA: TGTGCCAGCAGCCTCGGACAGGGTTCGGAATCTGAAGCTTTCTTT
V gene: TRBV9; J gene: TRBJ1-5; clone size: NA; D gene: TRBD1; CDR3 protein: CASSATGGRQPQHF; CDR3 DNA: TGTGCCAGCAGCGCGACAGGGGGTAGGCAGCCCCAGCATTTT
V gene: TRBV28; J gene: TRBJ1-2; clone size: NA; D gene: TRBD1; CDR3 protein: CASSLGGVGYGYTF; CDR3 DNA: TGTGCCAGCAGCCTAGGGGGCGTCGGCTATGGCTACACCTTC
V gene: TRBV7-2; J gene: TRBJ2-5; clone size: NA; D gene: TRBD2; CDR3 protein: CASSRASGSLETQYF; CDR3 DNA: TGTGCCAGCAGCAGAGCTAGCGGGAGTTTAGAGACCCAGTACTTC
V gene: TRBV2; J gene: TRBJ2-6; clone size: NA; D gene: NA; CDR3 protein: CASSEAGSGANVLTF; CDR3 DNA: TGTGCCAGCAGTGAGGCGGGCTCTGGGGCCAACGTCCTGACTTTC
V gene: TRBV30; J gene: TRBJ2-3; clone size: few; D gene: TRBD2; CDR3 protein: CAWSEPGLAGQPSNTDTQYF; CDR3 DNA: TGTGCCTGGAGTGAACCGGGACTAGCGGGACAACCGTCCAACACAGATACGCAGTATTTT
V gene: TRBV5-4; J gene: TRBJ1-1; clone size: NA; D gene: NA; CDR3 protein: CASSFRMNTEAFF; CDR3 DNA: TGTGCCAGCAGCTTTAGAATGAACACTGAAGCTTTCTTT
V gene: TRBV6-1; J gene: TRBJ1-4; clone size: NA; D gene: NA; CDR3 protein: CASSERPRGEKLFF; CDR3 DNA: TGTGCCAGCAGTGAACGCCCCCGAGGTGAAAAACTGTTTTTT
V gene: TRBV11-2; J gene: TRBJ2-7; clone size: NA; D gene: NA; CDR3 protein: CASSLEPGSYEQYF; CDR3 DNA: TGTGCCAGCAGCTTAGAGCCAGGCTCCTACGAGCAGTACTTC
V gene: TRBV5-4; J gene: TRBJ1-3; clone size: NA; D gene: TRBD1; CDR3 protein: CASSPWTGADTIYF; CDR3 DNA: TGTGCCAGCAGCCCTTGGACAGGGGCGGACACCATATATTTT
V gene: TRBV20-1; J gene: TRBJ2-5; clone size: NA; D gene: NA; CDR3 protein: CSAKIATQYF; CDR3 DNA: TGCAGTGCCAAGATAGCGACCCAGTACTTC
V gene: TRBV9; J gene: TRBJ1-1; clone size: NA; D gene: TRBD1; CDR3 protein: CASSSRGGTANTEAFF; CDR3 DNA: TGTGCCAGCAGCTCTCGGGGGGGGACAGCGAACACTGAAGCTTTCTTT
V gene: TRBV5-1; J gene: TRBJ2-3; clone size: NA; D gene: TRBD2; CDR3 protein: CASSLASGSRTDTQYF; CDR3 DNA: TGCGCCAGCAGCTTGGCTAGCGGGAGCCGCACAGATACGCAGTATTTT
V gene: TRBV5-6; J gene: TRBJ2-1; clone size: NA; D gene: TRBD2; CDR3 protein: CASSLSGSGRPNEQFF; CDR3 DNA: TGTGCCAGCAGCTTGTCAGGGAGCGGGAGGCCCAATGAGCAGTTCTTC
V gene: TRBV19; J gene: TRBJ2-2; clone size: NA; D gene: NA; CDR3 protein: CASSNRGGNTGELFF; CDR3 DNA: TGTGCCAGTAGTAACAGGGGGGGGAACACCGGGGAGCTGTTTTTT
V gene: TRBV7-9; J gene: TRBJ2-6; clone size: few; D gene: TRBD2; CDR3 protein: CASRTNGGGSSGANVLTF; CDR3 DNA: TGTGCCAGCAGAACAAACGGGGGGGGATCCTCTGGGGCCAACGTCCTGACTTTC
V gene: TRBV7-9; J gene: TRBJ2-2; clone size: NA; D gene: NA; CDR3 protein: CASSYARVRARTAGELFF; CDR3 DNA: TGTGCCAGCAGTTATGCCAGGGTTAGGGCTCGGACCGCCGGGGAGCTGTTTTTT